Presented here are 25 T cell receptor beta chains from one specimen sequenced in a study of CD8+ T cells in alopecia areata. Once RNA had been extracted, it was reverse transcribed into cDNA to act as the sequencing template. Libraries were prepared by immunoSEQ multiplex PCR; TCRdb keeps only in-frame clonotypes and omits some of them. The data contain 110,000 to 150,000 clones, about three fifths of them singletons. Sequencing used CD4+ T cells sorted from blood, obtained at week 0. These receptors all come from a human donor with alopecia areata.

CDR3 DNA sequence: TGTGCCAGCAGCCGGGGCCTACAGGGGAGTGAGCAGTTCTTC. Residues: CASSRGLQGSEQFF. The chain uses TRBV7-2 and TRBJ2-1, with 7 bases fitting TRBD1. The CDR3 loop spans 14 amino acids. The germline CDR1 and CDR2 sequences are SGHTA and FQGNSA. Trimming at V came to 5 bases and at J to 9 bases, leaving 10 bases not matched to a gene.

The chain couples TRBV27 to TRBJ1-2; tentative D call: TRBD1 (5 bases). With 5 bases removed from V and 4 bases from J, the gap between germline ends came to 14 bases. Germline V gene sequence: CDR1 MNHEY, CDR2 SMNVEV (reference sequence). The CDR3 extends over 14 amino acids. CDR3 coding DNA: TGTGCCAGCAGTCCAGCGGGACGGATCTATGGCTACACCTTC. It codes for CASSPAGRIYGYTF.

This clone appeared a few times. V and J are TRBV29-1 and TRBJ1-2; a weak D match, TRBD1 (6 bases). Trimming stripped 4 bases from V and 4 bases from J, with 10 bases between. Germline V gene lookup returns CDR1 SQVTM and CDR2 ANQGSEA. The CDR3 is made up of 12 amino acids. This CDR3 is CSVGDTSYGYTF. The CDR3, as DNA: TGCAGCGTTGGGGACACCAGCTATGGCTACACCTTC.

This clone was seen a few times. The chain employs TRBV21-1 and TRBJ2-7. TRBV21-1 is a pseudogene. There are 18 residues in the CDR3. CDR3 nucleotides: TGTGCCAGCAGCAAAGGATGTGGGGAAAGGGTCCGGTCCTACGAGCAGTACTTC. This encodes CASSKGCGERVRSYEQYF.

The chain recombines TRBV19 with TRBJ1-2; D gene uncertain. The CDR3 runs to 13 residues. Germline assignment: CDR1 LNHDA and CDR2 SQIVND (reference sequence). The germline V and J ends were trimmed by 5 bases and 4 bases, with 11 bases remaining between them. The CDR3 loop is CASSHVPPYGYTF. As DNA, the CDR3 is TGTGCCAGTAGTCACGTCCCTCCCTATGGCTACACCTTC.

V usage is TRBV9 and J usage is TRBJ2-7; D perhaps matches TRBD1 (7 bases). The CDR3 is made up of 13 amino acids. The germline V gene encodes CDR1 SGDLS and CDR2 YYNGEE. Trimming left V 4 bases short and J 5 bases short, with 13 bases between. The CDR3 reads CASSPTGRNEQYF. The DNA for the CDR3 is TGTGCCAGCAGCCCGACAGGGAGGAACGAGCAGTACTTC.

This chain connects TRBV5-6 to TRBJ2-6; D gene uncertain. Germline-derived CDR1 and CDR2 are SGHDT and YYEEEE. Trimming removed 7 bases at V and 5 bases at J, with 7 bases between. This CDR3 spans 12 amino acids. CDR3 coding DNA: TGTGCCAGCTACCGCTGGGCCAACGTCCTGACTTTC. Translating gives CASYRWANVLTF.

The chain carries TRBV4-3 and TRBJ2-3; either TRBD1 or TRBD2 may fit D (5 bases each). Trimming took off 1 base at V and 0 bases at J, with 11 bases between the two ends. From germline, CDR1 is LGHNA and CDR2 YSLEER. This CDR3 has 16 amino acids. Here the CDR3 reads CASSQVGTQSTDTQYF. As DNA, the CDR3 is TGCGCCAGCAGCCAAGTGGGGACCCAAAGCACAGATACGCAGTATTTT.

The chain employs TRBV30 and TRBJ1-4, with D possibly matching TRBD1 (5 bases). The CDR3 length is 15 residues. V was clipped by 3 bases and J by 3 bases, with 14 bases between them. Germline values: CDR1 GTSNPN, CDR2 SVGIG (reference sequence). CDR3 residues: CAWRRPGRPNEKLFF. The CDR3 region has the DNA TGTGCCTGGAGGCGACCGGGACGGCCTAATGAAAAACTGTTTTTT.

There are a few counts of this clone. This rearrangement joins TRBV5-6 to TRBJ1-2; 8 nucleotides line up with TRBD1. This CDR3 region has 15 residues. Trimming cost V 1 base and J 6 bases; bases outside gene matches: 8. Germline V gene data show CDR1 as SGHDT and CDR2 as YYEEEE. CDR3 sequence (DNA): TGTGCCAGCAGCTTGTCCGCAGGGGGCGCGGATGGCTACACCTTC. It translates to CASSLSAGGADGYTF. The full variable domain, in which reference TRBV5-6 and TRBJ1-2 provide the parts outside the CDR3, is DAGVTQSPTHLIKTRGQQVTLRCSPKSGHDTVSWYQQALGQGPQFIFQYYEEEERQRGNFPDRFSGHQFPNYSSELNVNALLLGDSALYLCASSLSAGGADGYTFGSGTRLTVV.

The sample holds a few counts of this clone. V gene TRBV27 combines with J gene TRBJ2-7; TRBD1 matches at 7 bases. CDR1 and CDR2 (germline): MNHEY, SMNVEV (reference sequence). This CDR3 is 13 amino acids long. With V trimmed by 9 bases and J by 5 bases, 10 bases remained unmatched. The CDR3 DNA sequence: TGTGCCAGTTGTCCGACAGGGTTGAACGAGCAGTACTTC. This sequence encodes CASCPTGLNEQYF.

The gene calls are TRBV4-1 and TRBJ1-2; D unresolved. The CDR3 has 14 residues. The ends were cut back, 3 bases at V and 6 bases at J, with 14 bases in the middle. The germline gives CDR1 MGHRA, CDR2 YSYEKL. The CDR3 region is CASSHHKGYDGYTF. In nucleotides, the CDR3 is TGCGCCAGCAGCCATCACAAGGGATATGATGGCTACACCTTC.

The V call is TRBV18, the J call TRBJ2-4; maybe TRBD2 (5 bases). In germline, CDR1 is KGHSH, CDR2 LQKENI. V was clipped by 2 bases and J by 6 bases, with 11 bases between them. This CDR3 spans 14 amino acids. The CDR3 here is CASSPASEGNIQYF. CDR3 DNA: TGTGCCAGCTCACCAGCGAGCGAGGGAAACATTCAGTACTTC.

The chain carries TRBV10-3 and TRBJ1-2, with D uncertain. CDR3 size: 11 residues. V was pared by 4 bases and J by 6 bases, with 6 bases between. Germline CDR1 is ENHRY and CDR2 is SYGVKD. This CDR3 is CAISGGNGYTF. For the CDR3, the DNA is TGTGCCATCAGTGGGGGAAATGGCTACACCTTC.

J is TRBJ2-3 and V is TRBV5-1; D gene unclear. CDR1 and CDR2 (germline): SGHRS, YFSETQ. The CDR3 has 13 residues. Trimming cost V 4 bases and J 6 bases, with 12 bases left between them. CDR3: CASSPNGGDTQYF. In nucleotides, the CDR3 is TGCGCCAGCAGCCCGAACGGTGGGGATACGCAGTATTTT.

The chain is built from TRBV4-3 and TRBJ1-5, with 8 bases that match TRBD1. The CDR3 is made up of 15 amino acids. Germline values: CDR1 LGHNA, CDR2 YSLEER. J lost 6 bases, V lost 4 bases, and 8 bases had no gene match. DNA for the CDR3: TGCGCCAGCAGCCCCGGGACAGGTGTCATTCAGCCCCAGCATTTT. This translates into CASSPGTGVIQPQHF.

The chain recombines TRBV29-1 with TRBJ1-3; D unresolved. The length of the CDR3 is 11 residues. Trimming stripped 6 bases from V and 4 bases from J, with 7 bases between. The germline V gene encodes CDR1 SQVTM and CDR2 ANQGSEA. CDR3 protein: CSVLHGNTIYF. CDR3 bases: TGCAGCGTCTTACACGGAAACACCATATATTTT.

This clone was picked up a small number of times. The chain employs TRBV20-1 and TRBJ1-1; TRBD1 might be the D (6 bases). V was trimmed by 4 bases and J by 3 bases, leaving 6 bases between them. This CDR3 has 11 amino acids. Germline V gene lookup returns CDR1 DFQATT and CDR2 SNEGSKA (reference sequence). The CDR3 DNA follows: TGCAGTGCTAAGGGGGACACTGAAGCTTTCTTT. As protein: CSAKGDTEAFF.

This chain links TRBV7-6 with TRBJ1-3; D remains unclear. CDR3 length equals 16 residues. From germline, CDR1 is SGHVS and CDR2 FNYEAQ. V was pared by 5 bases and J by 0 bases, with 14 bases between. The CDR3 DNA reads TGTGCCAGCAGCCCCCCTTTCCGCAGCTCTGGAAACACCATATATTTT. Protein sequence: CASSPPFRSSGNTIYF.

The V call is TRBV2, the J call TRBJ2-4, with no clear D. The CDR3 extends over 15 amino acids. Germline V CDR1 and CDR2: SNHLY, FYNNEI. V shed 6 bases and J shed 0 bases, with 12 bases lying between them. CDR3 in amino acids: CASRGNTLAKNIQYF. The CDR3 region has the DNA TGTGCCAGCAGGGGTAACACGTTAGCCAAAAACATTCAGTACTTC. The variable domain in full, with the rest retrieved from reference TRBV2 and TRBJ2-4, is EPEVTQTPSHQVTQMGQEVILRCVPISNHLYFYWYRQILGQKVEFLVSFYNNEISEKSEIFDDQFSVERPDGSNFTLKIRSTKLEDSAMYFCASRGNTLAKNIQYFGAGTRLSVL.

The chain recombines TRBV30 with TRBJ2-5, with D possibly TRBD1 on 6 matching bases. Trimming shortened V by 5 bases and J by 1 base, and 11 bases separated the two germline ends. Germline CDR1 and CDR2: GTSNPN and SVGIG (reference sequence). This CDR3 has 13 residues. The DNA for the CDR3 is TGTGCCTGGGCCACAGGGATCCAAGAGACCCAGTACTTC. It specifies CAWATGIQETQYF.

In its sample, this clone was seen once. The chain employs TRBV4-3 and TRBJ2-5; possible D gene TRBD1, 6 bases. V was pared by 0 bases and J by 4 bases, with 12 bases between. There are 15 residues in the CDR3. CDR1 and CDR2 from the germline V gene are LGHNA and YSLEER. CDR3 nucleotide sequence: TGCGCCAGCAGCCAAGAGAGGGGGAAGGGAGAGACCCAGTACTTC. Translating gives CASSQERGKGETQYF.

This clone was seen only a few times. The chain is built from TRBV7-8 and TRBJ1-3; D remains ambiguous. Trimming stripped 1 base from V and 0 bases from J, with 4 bases between. The germline gives CDR1 SGHVS, CDR2 FQNEAQ. The CDR3 runs to 14 residues. Here the CDR3 reads CASSLVFSGNTIYF. CDR3 DNA sequence: TGTGCCAGCAGCTTAGTCTTCTCTGGAAACACCATATATTTT.

The rearrangement links TRBV29-1 to TRBJ2-5; possibly TRBD1 for D (5 bases). CDR1 SQVTM and CDR2 ANQGSEA come from the germline V gene. The CDR3 extends over 14 amino acids. Trimming cost V 4 bases and J 4 bases, with 16 bases left between them. Written as DNA, the CDR3 is TGCAGCGTTGTGCCCAGGGTCTCCGGAGAGACCCAGTACTTC. Protein product: CSVVPRVSGETQYF.

This clone has only a few counts. The chain has TRBV30 and TRBJ2-3; 9 bases align to TRBD2. V was clipped by 0 bases and J by 5 bases; unmatched bases: 6. The CDR3 is 15 residues long. From germline, CDR1 is GTSNPN and CDR2 SVGIG (reference sequence). In nucleotides, the CDR3 is TGTGCCTGGAGTGTCCGAGCGGGGGGTCGAGATACGCAGTATTTT. Translation: CAWSVRAGGRDTQYF.